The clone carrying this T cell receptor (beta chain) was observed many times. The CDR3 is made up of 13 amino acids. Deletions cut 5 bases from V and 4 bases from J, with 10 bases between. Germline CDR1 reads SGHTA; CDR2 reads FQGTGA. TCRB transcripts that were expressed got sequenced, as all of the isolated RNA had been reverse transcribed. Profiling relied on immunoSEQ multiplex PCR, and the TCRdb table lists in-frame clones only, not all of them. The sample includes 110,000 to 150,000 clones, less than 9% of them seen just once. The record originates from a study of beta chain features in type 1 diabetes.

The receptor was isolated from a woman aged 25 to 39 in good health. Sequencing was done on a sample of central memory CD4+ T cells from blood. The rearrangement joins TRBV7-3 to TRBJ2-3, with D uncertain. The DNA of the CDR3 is TGTGCCAGCAGCAAAGTCAGCGCAGATACGCAGTATTTT. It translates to CASSKVSADTQYF.